This T cell receptor (beta chain) was identified during a study of blood T cell repertoires in COVID-19. Study-level information: The United States, Italy and Spain supplied acute and convalescent COVID-19 samples. From T cells, B-cell-depleted T cells, or PBMCs came the material, which was cDNA or gDNA.

Germline lookup yields CDR1 SEHNR and CDR2 FQNEAQ (reference sequence). Trimming at V came to 5 bases and at J to 1 base, leaving 4 bases not matched to a gene. The CDR3 has 14 amino acids. In the source study's methods: It was from reference gene primer amplification that nucleated cell counts were estimated. Some clones are missing from TCRdb's copy, which holds only in-frame ones; the method was immunoSEQ multiplex PCR. The V and J calls and the clone size are those of that table, but D and trimming were determined from the DNA. The data contain fewer than 350,000 clones, approximately 89% of them singletons.

V usage is TRBV7-9 and J usage is TRBJ2-5; 7 bases map to TRBD1. The TCR was taken from a woman in her forties or fifties who had recovered from COVID-19. The sequenced sample was peripheral blood. The CDR3 here is CASSPGTAQETQYF. In DNA, the CDR3 is TGTGCCAGCAGCCCCGGGACAGCCCAAGAGACCCAGTACTTC.